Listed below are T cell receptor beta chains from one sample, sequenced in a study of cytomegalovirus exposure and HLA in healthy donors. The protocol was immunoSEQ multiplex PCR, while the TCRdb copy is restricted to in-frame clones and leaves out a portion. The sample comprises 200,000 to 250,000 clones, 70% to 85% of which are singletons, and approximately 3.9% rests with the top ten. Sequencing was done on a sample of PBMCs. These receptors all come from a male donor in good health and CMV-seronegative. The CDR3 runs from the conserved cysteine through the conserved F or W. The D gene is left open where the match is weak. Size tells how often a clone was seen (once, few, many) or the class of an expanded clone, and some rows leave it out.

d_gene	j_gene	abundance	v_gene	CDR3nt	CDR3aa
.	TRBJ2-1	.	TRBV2	TGTGCCAGCACCCACGGGGTCGGGCGGGAGCAGTTCTTC	CASTHGVGREQFF
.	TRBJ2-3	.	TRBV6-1	TGTGCCAGCAGTGAAGCGGGAGCGCCAGATACGCAGTATTTT	CASSEAGAPDTQYF
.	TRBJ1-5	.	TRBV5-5	TGTGCCAGCAGCTTTCCCGGTCAGCCCCAGCATTTT	CASSFPGQPQHF
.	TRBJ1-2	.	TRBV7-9	TGTGCCAGCAGCTCTACAGACTATGGCTACACCTTC	CASSSTDYGYTF
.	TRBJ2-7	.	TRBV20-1	TGCAGTGCTAGCGAGGTCGCGCAGTACTTC	CSASEVAQYF
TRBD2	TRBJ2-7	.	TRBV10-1	TGCGCCAGCAGTGAGTTTCGCCTAGCGGGATCGGGCGAGCAGTACTTC	CASSEFRLAGSGEQYF
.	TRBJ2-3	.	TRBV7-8	TGTGCCAGCAGCTTAGCGTCCTTCACAGATACGCAGTATTTT	CASSLASFTDTQYF
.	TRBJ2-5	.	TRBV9	TGTGCCAGCAGCGTTGACATGGAGACCCAGTACTTC	CASSVDMETQYF
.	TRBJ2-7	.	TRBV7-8	TGTGCCAGCAGCTTATTTTCTAGCAGCCCCTACGAGCAGTACTTC	CASSLFSSSPYEQYF
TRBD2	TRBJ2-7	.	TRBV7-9	TGTGCCAGCAGCCCCAGGACTAGCGGGTCGTCCTACGAGCAGTACTTC	CASSPRTSGSSYEQYF
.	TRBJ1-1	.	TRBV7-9	TGTGCCAGCAGCTTCGGGAGCACTGAAGCTTTCTTT	CASSFGSTEAFF
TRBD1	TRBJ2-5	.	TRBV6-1	TGTGCCAGCAGTCTCGGACAGGGGGTTCAAGAGACCCAGTACTTC	CASSLGQGVQETQYF
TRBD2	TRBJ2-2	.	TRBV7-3	TGTGCCAGCAGCCCGAGGGGAGGGACCGGCGGGGAGCTGTTTTTT	CASSPRGGTGGELFF
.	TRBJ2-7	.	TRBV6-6	TGTGCCAGCGGTCCCGGGACACAAGCCTACGAGCAGTACTTC	CASGPGTQAYEQYF
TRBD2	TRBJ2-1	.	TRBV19	TGTGCCAGTAGTTTGCCGGGACTAGCGTCATTCGTGGAGCAGTTCTTC	CASSLPGLASFVEQFF
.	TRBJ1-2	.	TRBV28	TGTGCCAGCAGCCGACAGGACAGTAGGACTTATGGCTACACCTTC	CASSRQDSRTYGYTF
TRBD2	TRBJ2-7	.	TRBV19	TGTGCCAGTAGTGCAACTAGCGGGAAGAGCGAGCAGTACTTC	CASSATSGKSEQYF
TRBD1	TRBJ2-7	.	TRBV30	TGTGCCTGGGGACAGGTCTCCTACGAGCAGTACTTC	CAWGQVSYEQYF
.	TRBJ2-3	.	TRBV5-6	TGTGCCAGCAGTTCCCGGGAAAGCACAGATACGCAGTATTTT	CASSSRESTDTQYF
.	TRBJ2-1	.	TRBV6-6	TGTGCCAGCAGGTTACAGGGAGTTGGCAATGAGCAGTTCTTC	CASRLQGVGNEQFF
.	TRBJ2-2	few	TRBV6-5	TGTGCCAGCAGTGAACACAAGAACACCGGGGAGCTGTTTTTT	CASSEHKNTGELFF
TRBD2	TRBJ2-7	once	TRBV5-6	TGTGCCAGCAGTTCTCGTGCCGGGACTACCGTCTACGAGCAGTACTTC	CASSSRAGTTVYEQYF
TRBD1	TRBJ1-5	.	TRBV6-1	TGTGCCAGCAGTGAAACCAGGGGACAGGATCAGCCCCAGCATTTT	CASSETRGQDQPQHF
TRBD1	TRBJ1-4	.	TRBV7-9	TGTTCCAGCAGCTTACACAGGGACAGGGCAACTGAAAAACTGTTTTTT	CSSSLHRDRATEKLFF
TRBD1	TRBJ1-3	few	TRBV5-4	TGTGCCAGCAGCTTTACAGGGGGCTCTGGAAACACCATATATTTT	CASSFTGGSGNTIYF
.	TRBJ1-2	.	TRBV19	TGTGCCAGTAGTAACAGCGGCGGTAACTATGGCTACACCTTC	CASSNSGGNYGYTF
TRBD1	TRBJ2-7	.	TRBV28	TGTGCCAGCAGAAAGTTTGGACAGGGCTACGAGCAGTACTTC	CASRKFGQGYEQYF
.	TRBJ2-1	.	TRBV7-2	TGTGCCAGCAGCTTAATTGGGCCGTGGGCAGGGCGGGGTAATGAGCAGTTCTTC	CASSLIGPWAGRGNEQFF
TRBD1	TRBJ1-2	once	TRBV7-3	TGTGCCAGCAGCCCCCGGGCAGGGGGATTGAATGGCTACACCTTC	CASSPRAGGLNGYTF
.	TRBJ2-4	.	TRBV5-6	TGTGCCAGCAGCGGGGGGGGCGGCATTCAGTACTTC	CASSGGGGIQYF
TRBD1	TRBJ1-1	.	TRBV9	TGTGCCAGCAGCGCCTCGACAGGGACCAACACTGAAGCTTTCTTT	CASSASTGTNTEAFF
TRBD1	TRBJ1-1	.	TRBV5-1	TGCGCCAGCAGCCCTAGGGGGCGCACTGAAGCTTTCTTT	CASSPRGRTEAFF
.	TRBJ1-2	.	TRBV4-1	TGCGCCAGCAGCCAAGATGGAGGGGCTAGGGGCTACACCTTC	CASSQDGGARGYTF
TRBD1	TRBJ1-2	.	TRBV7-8	TGTGCCAGCAGCTTCGGACAGGGCTACTATGGCTACACCTTC	CASSFGQGYYGYTF
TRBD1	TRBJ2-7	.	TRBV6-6	TGTGCCAGCAGTTTCGACAGGGGTTACGAGCAGTACTTC	CASSFDRGYEQYF
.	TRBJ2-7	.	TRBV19	TGTGCCAGTAGTCCCGGAGAGATTTGGGGCGACGAGCAGTACTTC	CASSPGEIWGDEQYF